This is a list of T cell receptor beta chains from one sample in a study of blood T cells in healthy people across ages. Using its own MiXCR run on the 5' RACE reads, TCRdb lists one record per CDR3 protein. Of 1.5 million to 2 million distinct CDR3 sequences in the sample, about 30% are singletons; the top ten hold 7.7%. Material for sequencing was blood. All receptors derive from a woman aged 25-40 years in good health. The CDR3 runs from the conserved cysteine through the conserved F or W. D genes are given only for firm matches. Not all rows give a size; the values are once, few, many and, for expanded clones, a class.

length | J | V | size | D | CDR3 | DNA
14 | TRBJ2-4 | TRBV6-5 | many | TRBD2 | CASSLLTSGRKQYF | TGTGCCAGCAGTTTACTGACTAGCGGGAGGAAGCAGTACTTC
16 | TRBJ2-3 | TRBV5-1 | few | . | CASSPAPGQHTDTQYF | TGCGCCAGCAGCCCAGCTCCGGGACAACACACAGATACGCAGTATTTT
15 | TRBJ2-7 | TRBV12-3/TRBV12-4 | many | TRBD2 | CASSSGTSGSNEQYF | TGTGCCAGCAGTTCCGGGACTAGCGGGAGTAACGAGCAGTACTTC
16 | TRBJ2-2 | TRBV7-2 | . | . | CASSLVARLGTGELFF | TGTGCCAGCAGCTTAGTGGCACGCCTCGGGACCGGGGAGCTGTTTTTT
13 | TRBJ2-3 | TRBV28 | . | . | CARSPGSTDTQYF | TGTGCCCGCAGTCCAGGATCCACAGATACGCAGTATTTT
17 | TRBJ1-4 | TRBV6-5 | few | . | CASSYSRTGKAGEKLFF | TGTGCCAGCAGTTACTCGAGGACGGGGAAGGCGGGTGAAAAACTGTTTTTT
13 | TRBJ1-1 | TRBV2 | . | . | CATQKGGSTEAFF | TGTGCCACTCAAAAGGGGGGAAGCACTGAAGCTTTCTTT
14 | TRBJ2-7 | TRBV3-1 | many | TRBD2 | CASSEGLALAEQYF | TGTGCCAGCAGCGAGGGACTAGCTCTGGCCGAGCAGTACTTC
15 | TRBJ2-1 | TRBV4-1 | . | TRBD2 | CASSQVRGGAHEQFF | TGCGCCAGCAGCCAAGTGCGCGGGGGGGCCCATGAGCAGTTCTTC
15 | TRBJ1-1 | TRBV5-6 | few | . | CASSSEGVEDTEAFF | TGTGCCAGCAGTTCCGAGGGGGTGGAGGACACTGAAGCTTTCTTT
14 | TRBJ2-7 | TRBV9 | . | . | CASSVGGGGDEQYF | TGTGCCAGCAGCGTCGGTGGGGGCGGCGACGAGCAGTACTTC
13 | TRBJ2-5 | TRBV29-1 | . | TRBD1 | CSAGWQGAETQYF | TGCAGCGCTGGCTGGCAGGGGGCAGAGACCCAGTACTTC
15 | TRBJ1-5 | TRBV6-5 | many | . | CASSYAGGGNQPQHF | TGTGCCAGCAGTTACGCGGGGGGAGGCAATCAGCCCCAGCATTTT
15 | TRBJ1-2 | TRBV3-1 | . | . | CASSQDSWGPDGYTF | TGTGCCAGCAGCCAAGACAGCTGGGGACCTGATGGCTACACCTTC
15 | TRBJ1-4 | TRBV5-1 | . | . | CASSKEGLSNEKLFF | TGCGCCAGCAGCAAGGAGGGGTTGAGTAATGAAAAACTGTTTTTT
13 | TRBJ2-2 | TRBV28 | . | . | CASSSKNTGELFF | TGTGCCAGCAGTTCGAAAAACACCGGGGAGCTGTTTTTT
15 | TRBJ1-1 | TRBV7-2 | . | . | CASSPGLFQGTEAFF | TGTGCCAGCAGCCCCGGACTGTTTCAAGGGACTGAAGCTTTCTTT
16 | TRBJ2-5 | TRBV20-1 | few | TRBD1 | CSARDPAQGAQETQYF | TGCAGTGCTAGAGATCCTGCACAGGGGGCTCAAGAGACCCAGTACTTC
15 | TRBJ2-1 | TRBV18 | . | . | CASSPQSGAGDVQFF | TGTGCCAGCTCCCCCCAGAGCGGTGCTGGTGATGTGCAGTTCTTC
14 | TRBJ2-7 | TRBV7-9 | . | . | CASSLPQGSSEQYF | TGTGCCAGCAGCTTACCACAGGGCTCGTCCGAGCAGTACTTC
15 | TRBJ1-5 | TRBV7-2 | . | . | CASSFEVISNQPQHF | TGTGCCAGCAGCTTTGAGGTTATTAGCAATCAGCCCCAGCATTTT
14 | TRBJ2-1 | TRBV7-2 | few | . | CASSPRTVRNEQFF | TGTGCCAGCAGCCCCCGGACAGTTCGAAATGAGCAGTTCTTC
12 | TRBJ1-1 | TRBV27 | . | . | CASSSPTTEAFF | TGTGCCAGCAGTTCTCCGACGACTGAAGCTTTCTTT
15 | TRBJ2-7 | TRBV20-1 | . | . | CSARYKSPGPYEQYF | TGCAGTGCTAGATACAAGAGTCCGGGGCCCTACGAGCAGTACTTC
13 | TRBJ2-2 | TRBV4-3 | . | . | CASSQDLGGELFF | TGCGCCAGCAGCCAAGATCTTGGCGGGGAGCTGTTTTTT
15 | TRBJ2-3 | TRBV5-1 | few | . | CASSLPSESTDTQYF | TGCGCCAGCAGCTTGCCATCAGAATCCACAGATACGCAGTATTTT